This T cell receptor (beta chain) is from a study of blood T cell repertoires in COVID-19. Method: immunoSEQ multiplex PCR; TCRdb's copy keeps in-frame clones and lacks some. The sample lists 210,000 or so clones, roughly 80% seen once, with 7.8% in the top ten. The germline V gene encodes CDR1 SEHNR and CDR2 FQNEAQ (reference sequence). The V and J ends lost 3 bases and 0 bases respectively, with 5 bases between them. CDR3 length: 13 amino acids. Material for sequencing was peripheral blood. The rearrangement uses TRBV7-9 and TRBJ1-1; D is undetermined. This clonotype was sampled from a woman of 80 years or more with COVID-19, enrolled during active disease. CDR3: CASSLEVNTEAFF. DNA for the CDR3: TGTGCCAGCAGCTTGGAGGTGAACACTGAAGCTTTCTTT.